This is a list of T cell receptor beta chains from one sample in a study of T cell repertoires in cytomegalovirus infection. MiXCR was run by TCRdb on the reads, yielding one entry per CDR3 protein. The table lists hundreds of thousands of distinct CDR3 sequences, less than 35% of them singletons. These receptors' antigens are unknown. Sequencing was performed on cultured CD8+ T cells from PBMCs, taken from culture after CMV antigen stimulation. Receptor source: a human donor in good health (CMV status not recorded). Some clones in this sample may be carry-over from other donors' samples. Each CDR3 is given with its conserved first and last residue. D genes are given only for firm matches. Expanded clones are given a class, and other clones once, few, many or no size at all.

>TRBD1|TRBV6-1|many|TRBJ1-5
TGTGCCAGCAGTGATTCTCGACAGGGCGATCAGCCCCAGCATTTT
CASSDSRQGDQPQHF
>-|TRBV13|-|TRBJ2-7
TGTGCCAGCAGCTCGCGAGGGGGGCCCGACTACGAGCAGTACTTC
CASSSRGGPDYEQYF
>-|TRBV7-9|-|TRBJ2-1
TGTGCCAGCATCCAGGGAGGGGACAGTCACAATGAGCAGTTCTTC
CASIQGGDSHNEQFF
>TRBD2|TRBV2|-|TRBJ2-3
TGTGTCAGCAACGAGGTTAGCGGGGGCCTCACAGATACGCAGTATTTT
CVSNEVSGGLTDTQYF
>TRBD2|TRBV12-3/TRBV12-4|-|TRBJ2-7
TGTGCCAGCAGTCCGGGACTAGCGGAGATCTACGAGCAGTACTTC
CASSPGLAEIYEQYF
>-|TRBV7-9|-|TRBJ2-1
TGTGCCAGCAGTCAAAATGCTGGGGCTAGTCGATTTGAGCAGTTCTTC
CASSQNAGASRFEQFF
>-|TRBV4-1|few|TRBJ1-5
TGCGCCAGCAGCCGACTAGGGGCGAGCAATCAGCCCCAGCATTTT
CASSRLGASNQPQHF
>-|TRBV14|few|TRBJ2-7
TGTGCCAGCAGCCAAGATCCCATCTACGAGCAGTACTTC
CASSQDPIYEQYF
>TRBD1|TRBV3-1|many|TRBJ2-1
TGTGCCAGCAGCCAAGATGGGACAGGATACAATGAGCAGTTCTTC
CASSQDGTGYNEQFF
>TRBD1|TRBV12-3/TRBV12-4|-|TRBJ1-5
TGTGCCAACACTTGGGATCAGGGGGAAGGCAATCAGCCCCAGCATTTT
CANTWDQGEGNQPQHF
>-|TRBV20-1|-|TRBJ1-2
TGCAGTGCTCCGCAGGGCATGAAATTTTTACCATATGGCTACACCTTC
CSAPQGMKFLPYGYTF
>-|TRBV6-5|-|TRBJ1-2
TGTGCCAGCAGTTACGGTGCAGGGCCTGGCTACACCTTC
CASSYGAGPGYTF
>TRBD2|TRBV7-2|many|TRBJ2-1
TGTGCCAGCAGCTTTCCACTAGCGGGGGCGGATAACAATGAGCAGTTCTTC
CASSFPLAGADNNEQFF
>TRBD2|TRBV6-1|few|TRBJ2-1
TGTGCCAGCAGTTTGGCCCGACTAGCGGGGGGGCAGGATGAGCAGTTCTTC
CASSLARLAGGQDEQFF
>-|TRBV12-3/TRBV12-4|-|TRBJ1-2
TGTGCCAGCAGTTTAGGCGGAGACTGTGGCTACACCTTC
CASSLGGDCGYTF
>TRBD2|TRBV29-1|-|TRBJ2-3
TGCAGCGCCGGGCAACTAGCGGGGAGCACAGATACGCAGTATTTT
CSAGQLAGSTDTQYF
>-|TRBV7-9|-|TRBJ2-1
TGTGCCAGCAGCTACCGCGAGACACCAAACAATGAGCAGTTCTTC
CASSYRETPNNEQFF
>-|TRBV6-5|-|TRBJ1-6
TGTGCCAGCAGTTACACAGGCTCCGTATCACCCCTCCACTTT
CASSYTGSVSPLHF
>TRBD2|TRBV6-8|few|TRBJ2-1
TGTGCCAGCAGTAGCGGGGGGCTTCATGAGCAGTTCTTC
CASSSGGLHEQFF
>-|TRBV20-1|-|TRBJ1-6
TGCAGTGCTAGAGATGAGGTGGGGGACCCCTATAATTCACCCCTCCACTTT
CSARDEVGDPYNSPLHF
>-|TRBV7-8|-|TRBJ2-6
TGTGCCAGCAGCTCCAACTATGAGGGACCTCCCAGTGGGGCCAACGTCCTGACTTTC
CASSSNYEGPPSGANVLTF
>-|TRBV10-3|-|TRBJ1-1
TGTGCCATCGGGGAGGGAGGGAATGAAGCTTTCTTT
CAIGEGGNEAFF
>TRBD2|TRBV28|-|TRBJ2-4
TGTGCCAACAGTTCCCTTGGGGGGGGGATTGGGGACATTCAGTACTTC
CANSSLGGGIGDIQYF
>TRBD1|TRBV3-1|-|TRBJ2-7
TGTGCCAGCAGCTTCCTCTCTGGGACAGGGACCTACGAGCAGTACTTC
CASSFLSGTGTYEQYF
>-|TRBV18|-|TRBJ2-5
TGTGCCAGCTCACCAGCAAGTCAACTGGACAGCCTCAGGCAGACCCAGTACTTC
CASSPASQLDSLRQTQYF
>-|TRBV29-1|few|TRBJ2-5
TGCAGCGTTGAAAGGGCCAGCGGGTACCAAGAGACCCAGTACTTC
CSVERASGYQETQYF
>TRBD2|TRBV7-6|few|TRBJ2-2
TGTGCCAGCAGCTTCCGGGAGGGAGGGGAGCTGTTTTTT
CASSFREGGELFF
>-|TRBV12-5|many|TRBJ1-1
TGTGCTAGTGCCTTCGAGAACACTGAAGCTTTCTTT
CASAFENTEAFF
>TRBD1|TRBV7-8|many|TRBJ2-2
TGTGCCAGCAACCGACTAAGGGAGTCAGAGACAGGGATGCCTTGGGGCACCGGGGAGCTGTTTTTT
CASNRLRESETGMPWGTGELFF
>-|TRBV6-6|few|TRBJ1-2
TGTGCCAGCAGTTACTCTCACGGCCCGCAAGGGACCTATGGCTACACCTTC
CASSYSHGPQGTYGYTF
>TRBD2|TRBV29-1|-|TRBJ2-1
TGCAGCGTTGAAGTTCCTAGCGGGGGCCTTGAGCAGTTCTTC
CSVEVPSGGLEQFF